This T cell receptor beta chain was captured in a study of T-cell memory formation after mild COVID-19. Study-level findings and limits: CD4+ contracting clones were found mainly in CM and EM, and CD8+ ones in EMRA.

Each CDR3 protein is one row after TCRdb ran MiXCR on the 5' RACE reads. The sample records roughly 610,000 distinct CDR3 sequences, 15% to 20% being singletons. This clonotype was counted a few times. The antigen is unknown. The TCR originated in an adult woman who had mild COVID-19 (a few samples of this study predate the infection). Cell type and time point are not known. The sample comprised PBMCs or a T cell subset sorted from them (not recorded which).

The CDR3 coding sequence is TGTGCCAGCAGCCAAGGCCGGACAGGGGGCGCGTGCCACTCGCCAGACACAGATACGCAGTATTTT. This codes for CASSQGRTGGACHSPDTDTQYF. J is TRBJ2-3 and V is TRBV4-2, with 11 bases that match TRBD1. This CDR3 spans 22 amino acids. CDR1 and CDR2 (germline): LGHNA, YNFKEQ. V dropped 1 base and J dropped 2; count of bases not matched to a gene: 20.